Each of the 22 T cell receptor beta chains below was sequenced from the same sample in a study of blood T cell repertoires in COVID-19. Assay used: immunoSEQ multiplex PCR; TCRdb lists only in-frame clones, some missing. Among approximately 190,000 clones listed, 80% to 85% were seen once. Sequenced input: peripheral blood. The receptors derive from a woman between 40 and 50 years old with acute or convalescent COVID-19.

The chain links TRBV16 to TRBJ1-1; D call uncertain. The germline V gene has CDR1 KGHSY and CDR2 FQNENV. Trimming pared 0 bases from V and 6 bases from J, leaving 17 bases between. The CDR3 totals 16 residues. CDR3: CASSQSRRPGRSEAFF. The CDR3 region has the DNA TGTGCCAGCAGCCAATCCCGACGACCTGGGAGGTCTGAAGCTTTCTTT.

The rearrangement links TRBV24-1 to TRBJ1-4, with 7 bases fitting TRBD1. Trimming removed 5 bases from V and 8 bases from J; junction bases left unmatched: 4. The CDR3 contains 13 residues. Germline CDR1 reads KGHDR; CDR2 reads SFDVKD. CDR3 DNA: TGTGCCACCAGTGCAGGGGGTAGAGAAAAACTGTTTTTT. Its translation: CATSAGGREKLFF.

The V and J genes are TRBV18 and TRBJ1-1; possibly TRBD1 for D (6 bases). Trimming left V 4 bases short and J 0 bases short, with 9 bases between. This CDR3 region has 14 residues. The germline V gene has CDR1 KGHSH and CDR2 LQKENI. In DNA form, the CDR3 reads TGTGCCAGCTCACGCGACAGGATGAACACTGAAGCTTTCTTT. It is translated as CASSRDRMNTEAFF.

This clone was recorded once. The chain has TRBV5-1 and TRBJ2-5, with 8 bases identical to TRBD2. V shed 5 bases and J 5 bases; nucleotides not matched to a gene: 11. Looked up from germline, CDR1 is SGHRS and CDR2 is YFSETQ. The CDR3 has 15 amino acids. DNA for the CDR3: TGCGCCAGCAGGTCGCGGGAGGCTGGGGGGGAGACCCAGTACTTC. Translating gives CASRSREAGGETQYF.

The CDR3 sequence: CASSVRQGPYNEQFF. The CDR3 nucleotides are TGTGCCAGCAGCGTAAGGCAGGGCCCCTACAATGAGCAGTTCTTC. This chain uses TRBV9 with TRBJ2-1; perhaps TRBD1 as D (5 bases). The length of the CDR3 is 15 residues. The V gene's germline CDR1 is SGDLS and CDR2 YYNGEE. Between the trimmed V and J ends, which lost 1 base and 2 bases, there was a span of 10 bases.

The chain joins TRBV5-8 to TRBJ2-5; 9 bases map to TRBD2. The J segment lost 5 bases and the V segment lost 0 bases, leaving 5 bases of the junction unmatched. The CDR3 is made up of 15 amino acids. Germline lookup yields CDR1 SGHTS and CDR2 YDEGEE. The CDR3 loop reads CASSLEAGGGETQYF. In DNA, the CDR3 is TGTGCCAGCAGCTTGGAAGCGGGAGGTGGGGAGACCCAGTACTTC.

Only one count was recorded for this clone. The genes are TRBV29-1 and TRBJ2-7; the D gene is possibly TRBD1 (8 bases). V was clipped by 7 bases and J by 4 bases, with 20 bases between them. Germline CDR1 is SQVTM and CDR2 is ANQGSEA. This CDR3 has 14 amino acids. The CDR3 reads CSAKVTGGVYEQYF. In DNA, the CDR3 is TGCAGCGCCAAAGTAACAGGGGGGGTTTACGAGCAGTACTTC.

The sample holds a few counts of this clone. The V and J genes are TRBV24-1 and TRBJ2-3; a possible D gene is TRBD2 (5 bases). The CDR3 loop spans 18 amino acids. The V gene's germline CDR1 is KGHDR and CDR2 SFDVKD. V shed 3 bases and J shed 3 bases, with 21 bases lying between them. Written as DNA, the CDR3 is TGTGCCACCAGTGATACAACGGCCTCGGGAAGTAGAACAGATACGCAGTATTTT. Its protein is CATSDTTASGSRTDTQYF.

This sequence joins TRBV6-5 and TRBJ1-1, with TRBD1 matching 8 bases. The CDR3 is 14 residues long. Trimming took 6 bases from V and 4 from J; bases not matched to a gene: 7. Germline V gene lookup returns CDR1 MNHEY and CDR2 SVGAGI. The DNA of the CDR3 is TGTGCCAGCAGGCCACCAGGGGGCGCCACTGAAGCTTTCTTT. It encodes CASRPPGGATEAFF.

A few counts support this clone. The V and J genes are TRBV2 and TRBJ1-6; 10 positions match TRBD1. V gave up 11 bases and J gave up 2 bases; unmatched junction bases: 9. Germline V lookup: CDR1 SNHLY, CDR2 FYNNEI. This CDR3 is 16 amino acids long. CDR3 nucleotide sequence: TGTGCCGGCGCAGGACAGGGGGTTGCCTATAATTCACCCCTCCACTTT. It codes for CAGAGQGVAYNSPLHF.

The chain recombines TRBV7-6 with TRBJ1-3; TRBD1 is a possible D gene (6 bases). V gave up 2 bases and J gave up 0 bases, with 14 bases separating them. Germline-derived CDR1 and CDR2 are SGHVS and FNYEAQ. CDR3 length: 17 residues. Here the CDR3 DNA reads TGTGCCAGCAGCTTATCCTCCGGGACAACCTCTGGAAACACCATATATTTT. Translated: CASSLSSGTTSGNTIYF.

This chain uses TRBV28 with TRBJ1-2; perhaps TRBD1 as D (5 bases). V was clipped by 6 bases and J by 3 bases, with 8 bases between them. Germline CDR1 reads MDHEN; CDR2 reads SYDVKM. CDR3 length: 12 amino acids. The CDR3 nucleotides are TGTGCCAGCAGCTGGGGGGACTATGGCTACACCTTC. Translation gives CASSWGDYGYTF.

V usage is TRBV7-8 and J usage is TRBJ2-2; 7 bases line up with TRBD1. The trim removed 10 bases at V and 5 bases at J, leaving 13 bases unmatched. The CDR3 consists of 15 residues. Germline-derived CDR1 and CDR2 are SGHVS and FQNEAQ. The CDR3 nucleotides are TGTGCCATACCCGGCACAGGGGCTTCAACCGGGGAGCTGTTTTTT. It codes for CAIPGTGASTGELFF. The variable domain in full, completed from reference TRBV7-8 and TRBJ2-2, reads GAGVSQSPRYKVAKRGQDVALRCDPISGHVSLFWYQQALGQGPEFLTYFQNEAQLDKSGLPSDRFFAERPEGSVSTLKIQRTQQEDSAVYLCAIPGTGASTGELFFGEGSRLTVL.

The chain couples TRBV25-1 to TRBJ2-7, with 8 nucleotides matching TRBD2. V gave up 5 bases and J gave up 6 bases; unmatched junction bases: 12. This CDR3 has 15 amino acids. Germline V gene sequence: CDR1 MGHDK, CDR2 SYGVNS. The chain's CDR3 is CASSWGSGKLSEQYF. CDR3 nucleotides: TGTGCCAGCAGTTGGGGTAGCGGGAAACTCAGCGAGCAGTACTTC.

The chain joins TRBV5-6 to TRBJ2-7, with 7 positions matching TRBD1. From germline, CDR1 is SGHDT and CDR2 YYEEEE. The ends lost 0 bases at V and 4 bases at J; junction bases unmatched: 4. The CDR3 covers 14 residues. The CDR3 DNA is TGTGCCAGCAGCTTGGTTACAGGGGAATACGAGCAGTACTTC. Translating it yields CASSLVTGEYEQYF.

This clone was found a few times. This chain joins TRBV28 and TRBJ1-6; TRBD1 agrees at 9 bases. The junction had 12 bases not matched to a gene; V was cut back by 7 bases and J by 11 bases. The CDR3 loop spans 15 amino acids. Germline V gene sequence: CDR1 MDHEN, CDR2 SYDVKM. CDR3 sequence: CASNGVGQGTPPLHF. CDR3 nucleotide sequence: TGTGCCAGCAACGGCGTAGGACAGGGGACTCCACCCCTCCACTTT.

This chain links TRBV6-2 or TRBV6-3 with TRBJ2-1, with a tentative D call TRBD2 (5 bases). Trimming took off 6 bases at V and 10 bases at J, with 16 bases between the two ends. The CDR3 spans 13 residues. The V gene's germline CDR1 is MNHEY and CDR2 SVGEGT. The CDR3 nucleotides read TGTGCCAGCAGCTTCTCAGGAGGAGCCGAGCAGTTCTTC. It codes for CASSFSGGAEQFF.

This chain connects TRBV3-1 (or the pseudogene TRBV3-2) to TRBJ1-2, with TRBD1 matching 9 bases. V gave up 10 bases and J gave up 2 bases; unmatched junction bases: 5. CDR3 length: 13 residues. The germline gives CDR1 LGHDT, CDR2 YNNKEL (reference sequence). The CDR3 coding sequence is TGTGCCACAGGGACAGGGAAAAACTATGGCTACACCTTC. This translates into CATGTGKNYGYTF.

This chain connects TRBV19 to TRBJ2-7; TRBD2 might be the D (7 bases). V lost 3 bases, J lost 6 bases, and 27 bases lay in between. This CDR3 is 18 amino acids long. CDR1 and CDR2 (germline): LNHDA, SQIVND (reference sequence). CDR3 loop: CASSIGGAGAIPLGEQYF. Written as DNA, the CDR3 is TGTGCCAGTAGTATCGGGGGCGCGGGAGCTATCCCCCTAGGCGAGCAGTACTTC.

V gene TRBV19 combines with J gene TRBJ1-5; D remains unclear. Trimming stripped 3 bases from V and 3 bases from J, with 9 bases between. Germline lookup yields CDR1 LNHDA and CDR2 SQIVND (reference sequence). The CDR3 contains 14 residues. In DNA form, the CDR3 reads TGTGCCAGTAGTATTGGGCAGTACAATCAGCCCCAGCATTTT. It codes for CASSIGQYNQPQHF.

The gene calls are TRBV28 and TRBJ1-2, with 8 bases identical to TRBD1. Germline CDR1 is MDHEN and CDR2 is SYDVKM. The CDR3 is made up of 16 amino acids. After removal of 5 bases from V and 1 base from J, the junction contained 9 bases not matched to a gene. This CDR3 reads CASSPPGQGNNYGYTF. For the CDR3, the DNA is TGTGCCAGCAGTCCCCCCGGACAGGGCAATAACTATGGCTACACCTTC.

This clone was picked up one time. This CDR3 is missing its conserved last phenylalanine or tryptophan, likely due to a read error. The DNA is left out, because the CDR3 cannot be placed on it with certainty; the CDR3 is given as TCRdb lists it. The J gene is TRBJ2-4, the V gene TRBV12-2; the table's D call TRBD2 went unverified against the DNA. TRBV12-2 constitutes a pseudogene. From its first to its last residue, the CDR3 has 8 amino acids. The CDR3 sequence: CARGRETL.